Below are 21 T cell receptor beta chains sequenced from a single sample in a study of blood T cell repertoires in COVID-19. Sequencing used immunoSEQ multiplex PCR; TCRdb keeps in-frame clones, though not all of them. Among more than 85,000 clones, approximately 86% were seen once, and the ten largest hold around 6%. The sample taken for sequencing was peripheral blood. The receptors stem from a woman aged 60 to 75 with acute or convalescent COVID-19.

This chain connects TRBV6-1 to TRBJ1-5, with a weak D call TRBD1 (6 bases). The V end lost 2 bases, the J end lost 1 base, and 18 bases lay between the germline ends. The CDR3 runs to 18 residues. Germline CDR1 MNHNS, CDR2 SASEGT. The CDR3: CASSEFILTDRSNQPQHF. The CDR3, as DNA: TGTGCCAGCAGTGAATTTATACTTACGGACAGAAGCAATCAGCCCCAGCATTTT.

CDR3 in DNA: TGTGCCAGCAGCGGCGCGGGACTAGCGGGAGGGGTTGAGCAGTTCTTC. This gives the protein CASSGAGLAGGVEQFF. The genes are TRBV11-1 and TRBJ2-1, with 16 positions matching TRBD2. CDR1 and CDR2 (germline): SGHAT, FQDESV (reference sequence). Losses at the gene ends were 5 bases for V and 9 bases for J; bases not matched to a gene: 7. This CDR3 spans 16 amino acids.

The chain employs TRBV28 and TRBJ2-7, with D hard to call. Germline V gene sequence: CDR1 MDHEN, CDR2 SYDVKM. This CDR3 has 12 amino acids. V was pared by 6 bases and J by 5 bases, with 11 bases between. The CDR3 region is CASSLLRDEQYF. Here the CDR3 DNA reads TGTGCCAGCAGCCTGCTCCGGGACGAGCAGTACTTC.

The chain is built from TRBV10-1 and TRBJ2-7, with 12 bases matching TRBD2. The CDR3 loop spans 18 amino acids. From germline, CDR1 is WNHNN and CDR2 SYGVQD (reference sequence). Trimming cost V 4 bases and J 1 base; bases outside gene matches: 11. The CDR3 DNA reads TGCGCCAGCAGTGGTAAGACTAGCGGGAGTGGTCGGTCCTACGAGCAGTACGTC. It is translated as CASSGKTSGSGRSYEQYV.

On this clone itself: Other DNA sequences in the sample encode the same CDR3. The chain joins TRBV5-1 to TRBJ2-2; maybe TRBD2 (6 bases). Germline V lookup: CDR1 SGHRS, CDR2 YFSETQ. The V gene lost 4 bases and the J gene lost 3 bases, with 13 bases spanning the gap. This CDR3 has 15 amino acids. The CDR3 coding sequence is TGCGCCAGCAGCCTCGCGGGGAAGGACACCGGGGAGCTGTTTTTT. Residues: CASSLAGKDTGELFF.

The chain employs TRBV7-9 and TRBJ2-4, with 11 bases lining up with TRBD1. With 5 bases clipped from V and 9 bases from J, the junction kept 12 bases outside the gene matches. The germline V gene has CDR1 SEHNR and CDR2 FQNEAQ (reference sequence). The length of the CDR3 is 16 residues. The CDR3 region is CASSRDRGSTLGIQYF. The CDR3 DNA reads TGTGCCAGCAGCAGGGACAGGGGGAGTACCTTGGGCATTCAGTACTTC.

The chain carries TRBV28 and TRBJ1-1; D remains ambiguous. CDR3 length: 14 residues. Germline CDR1 MDHEN, CDR2 SYDVKM. The germline V and J ends were trimmed by 2 bases and 0 bases, with 7 bases remaining between them. The CDR3 protein is CASSLTTMNTEAFF. The CDR3 DNA reads TGTGCCAGCAGTTTAACTACAATGAACACTGAAGCTTTCTTT.

The gene calls are TRBV2 and TRBJ2-7, with D perhaps TRBD1 (6 bases). V lost 7 bases and J lost 5, with 21 bases in between. This CDR3 has 15 residues. Germline CDR1 is SNHLY and CDR2 is FYNNEI. This CDR3 reads CASTAGVRGFNEQYV. In DNA, the CDR3 is TGTGCCAGCACCGCCGGGGTCAGGGGATTTAACGAGCAGTACGTC.

The chain combines TRBV12-5 with TRBJ2-5; D may be TRBD2 (8 bases). The germline V gene has CDR1 LGHNT and CDR2 FRNRAP. There are 17 residues in the CDR3. V lost 0 bases and J 5 bases, leaving 19 bases between the germline ends. The CDR3 loop is CASGLVRGGQLPETQYF. The CDR3, as DNA: TGTGCTAGTGGTTTGGTACGGGGGGGACAGTTGCCGGAGACCCAGTACTTC.

The chain carries TRBV28 and TRBJ2-1; TRBD1 matches at 11 bases. The ends lost 4 bases at V and 8 bases at J; junction bases unmatched: 7. The CDR3 extends over 15 amino acids. The germline V gene has CDR1 MDHEN and CDR2 SYDVKM. In nucleotides, the CDR3 is TGTGCCAGCAGTTCTCCGGGACAGGGGGGCCATGAGCAGTTCTTC. Its translation: CASSSPGQGGHEQFF. Full variable domain (remainder filled in from reference TRBV28 and TRBJ2-1): DVKVTQSSRYLVKRTGEKVFLECVQDMDHENMFWYRQDPGLGLRLIYFSYDVKMKEKGDIPEGYSVSREKKERFSLILESASTNQTSMYLCASSSPGQGGHEQFFGPGTRLTVL.

The rearrangement uses TRBV11-2 and TRBJ2-3, with 8 bases identical to TRBD2. In germline, CDR1 is SGHAT, CDR2 FQNNGV. The trim removed 5 bases at V and 4 bases at J, leaving 14 bases unmatched. CDR3 length: 17 residues. This CDR3 is CASSTRTSPVAPDTQYF. CDR3 sequence (DNA): TGTGCCAGCAGCACCCGGACTAGCCCAGTAGCCCCAGATACGCAGTATTTT.

CDR3 sequence reads: CASSLNPLAYGYTF. For the CDR3, the DNA is TGTGCCAGCAGTTTAAATCCGCTAGCCTATGGCTACACCTTC. The chain joins TRBV28 to TRBJ1-2; D unresolved. Trimming stripped 2 bases from V and 4 bases from J, with 11 bases between. This CDR3 has 14 amino acids. The germline V gene has CDR1 MDHEN and CDR2 SYDVKM.

This clone was found once. The chain has TRBV19 and TRBJ2-5; 7 bases align to TRBD1. Per germline, CDR1 LNHDA and CDR2 SQIVND (reference sequence). The junction had 9 bases not matched to a gene; V was cut back by 10 bases and J by 4 bases. The length of the CDR3 is 13 residues. The CDR3, as DNA: TGTGCCACCACAGGGGTAGCGCGAGAGACCCAGTACTTC. Its protein is CATTGVARETQYF.

V is TRBV18 and J is TRBJ1-1, with 8 bases aligning to TRBD1. V shed 5 bases, J shed 0 bases, and the junction held 8 bases outside the gene matches. The CDR3 loop spans 16 amino acids. The V gene's germline CDR1 is KGHSH and CDR2 LQKENI. For the CDR3, the DNA is TGTGCCAGCTCATCCGACAGGGGAGCGGTGAACACTGAAGCTTTCTTT. Translated, it gives CASSSDRGAVNTEAFF.

V is TRBV19 and J is TRBJ2-1; 7 nucleotides line up with TRBD2. The germline CDR1 and CDR2 sequences are LNHDA and SQIVND (reference sequence). This CDR3 has 14 amino acids. The trim removed 5 bases at V and 2 bases at J, leaving 3 bases unmatched. This CDR3 is CASSAGVTYNEQFF. Written as DNA, the CDR3 is TGTGCCAGTAGTGCGGGAGTCACCTACAATGAGCAGTTCTTC.

The genes are TRBV19 and TRBJ2-5; TRBD1 agrees at 8 bases. CDR1 LNHDA and CDR2 SQIVND come from the germline V gene (reference sequence). V shed 9 bases and J 5 bases; nucleotides not matched to a gene: 5. This CDR3 has 12 residues. This CDR3 reads CASGDRRETQYF. The DNA for the CDR3 is TGTGCCAGCGGGGACAGGAGGGAGACCCAGTACTTC.

The chain joins TRBV6-5 to TRBJ1-1; maybe TRBD1 (5 bases). Germline CDR1 MNHEY, CDR2 SVGAGI. This CDR3 contains 10 residues. The V end was cut by 6 bases, the J end by 6 bases, with 5 bases between. The CDR3 loop reads CASRQAEAFF. The CDR3 coding sequence is TGTGCCAGCAGACAGGCTGAAGCTTTCTTT.

The CDR3 DNA sequence: TGTGCCAGCGCCCCGGGGACAGGGTTTAACACCGGGGAGCTGTTTTTT. The encoded protein is CASAPGTGFNTGELFF. The chain is built from TRBV7-8 and TRBJ2-2; 9 bases match TRBD1. V was pared by 8 bases and J by 2 bases, with 9 bases of the junction left unmatched. This CDR3 contains 16 residues. The germline gives CDR1 SGHVS, CDR2 FQNEAQ.

This chain uses TRBV3-1 (or the pseudogene TRBV3-2) with TRBJ1-2; TRBD1 matches 10 bases. The CDR3 has 14 residues. From germline, CDR1 is LGHDT and CDR2 YNNKEL (reference sequence). V was pared by 5 bases and J by 8 bases, with 8 bases of the junction left unmatched. CDR3 residues: CASSLVGTGVGYTF. Written as DNA, the CDR3 is TGTGCCAGCAGCTTAGTCGGGACAGGGGTCGGCTACACCTTC.

This clone has just one count. The rearrangement uses TRBV27 and TRBJ2-1; 9 positions match TRBD2. V lost 2 bases to trimming and J lost 8 bases; unmatched junction nucleotides: 4. CDR1 and CDR2 from the germline V gene are MNHEY and SMNVEV (reference sequence). The CDR3 extends over 14 amino acids. The chain's CDR3 is CASSLLAGYDEQFF. CDR3 nucleotide sequence: TGTGCCAGCAGTTTACTAGCGGGATACGATGAGCAGTTCTTC.

The chain joins TRBV28 to TRBJ2-6; 7 positions agree with TRBD1. Germline V gene data show CDR1 as MDHEN and CDR2 as SYDVKM. J lost 0 bases, V lost 6 bases, and 11 bases had no gene match. This CDR3 contains 18 residues. In DNA, the CDR3 is TGTGCCAGCAGGATCACCGGGACAGTGATCTCTGGGGCCAACGTCCTGACTTTC. It encodes CASRITGTVISGANVLTF.